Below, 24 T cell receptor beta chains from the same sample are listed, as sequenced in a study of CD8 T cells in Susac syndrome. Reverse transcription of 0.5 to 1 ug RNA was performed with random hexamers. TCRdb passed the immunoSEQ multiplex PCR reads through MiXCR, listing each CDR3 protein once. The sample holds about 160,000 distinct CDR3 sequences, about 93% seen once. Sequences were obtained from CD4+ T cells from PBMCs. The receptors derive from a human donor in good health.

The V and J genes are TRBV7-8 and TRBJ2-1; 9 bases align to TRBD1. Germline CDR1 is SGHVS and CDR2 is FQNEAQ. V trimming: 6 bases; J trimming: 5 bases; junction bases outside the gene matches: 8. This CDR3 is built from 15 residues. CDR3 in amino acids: CASSFGQGINNEQFF. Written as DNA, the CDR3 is TGTGCCAGCAGTTTCGGACAGGGGATAAACAATGAGCAGTTCTTC.

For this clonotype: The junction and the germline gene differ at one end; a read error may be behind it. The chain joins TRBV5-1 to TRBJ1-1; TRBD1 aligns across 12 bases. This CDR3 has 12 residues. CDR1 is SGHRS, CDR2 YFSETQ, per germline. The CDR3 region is CASSLMGQGAHF. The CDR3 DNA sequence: TGCGCCAGCAGCTTGATGGGACAGGGGGCTCACTTT.

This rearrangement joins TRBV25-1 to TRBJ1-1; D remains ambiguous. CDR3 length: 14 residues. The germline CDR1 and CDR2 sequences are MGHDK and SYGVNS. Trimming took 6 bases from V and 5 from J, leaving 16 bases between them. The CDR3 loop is CASSTGPLGTEAFF. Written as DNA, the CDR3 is TGTGCCAGCAGCACCGGGCCATTGGGGACTGAAGCTTTCTTT.

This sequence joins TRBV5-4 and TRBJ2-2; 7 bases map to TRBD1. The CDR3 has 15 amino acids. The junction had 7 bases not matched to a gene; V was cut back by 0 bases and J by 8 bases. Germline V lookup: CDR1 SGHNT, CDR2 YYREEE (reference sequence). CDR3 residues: CASSLADRGQGELFF. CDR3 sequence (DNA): TGTGCCAGCAGCTTGGCCGATAGGGGGCAAGGGGAGCTGTTTTTT.

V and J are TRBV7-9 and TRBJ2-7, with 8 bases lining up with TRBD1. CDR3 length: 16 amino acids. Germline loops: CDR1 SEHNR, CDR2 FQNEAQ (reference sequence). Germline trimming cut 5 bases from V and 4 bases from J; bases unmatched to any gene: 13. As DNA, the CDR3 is TGTGCCAGCAGCATTGATGGGACAGGCGGTGGTTACGAGCAGTACTTC. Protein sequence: CASSIDGTGGGYEQYF.

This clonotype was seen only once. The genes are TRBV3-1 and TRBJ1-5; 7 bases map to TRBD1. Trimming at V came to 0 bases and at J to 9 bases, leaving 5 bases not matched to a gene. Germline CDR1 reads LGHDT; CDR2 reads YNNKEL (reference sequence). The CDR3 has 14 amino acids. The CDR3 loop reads CASSQDGTVRPQHF. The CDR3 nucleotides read TGTGCCAGCAGCCAAGATGGGACAGTAAGGCCCCAGCATTTT. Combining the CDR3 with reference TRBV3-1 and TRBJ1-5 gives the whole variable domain DTAVSQTPKYLVTQMGNDKSIKCEQNLGHDTMYWYKQDSKKFLKIMFSYNNKELIINETVPNRFSPKSPDKAHLNLHINSLELGDSAVYFCASSQDGTVRPQHFGDGTRLSIL.

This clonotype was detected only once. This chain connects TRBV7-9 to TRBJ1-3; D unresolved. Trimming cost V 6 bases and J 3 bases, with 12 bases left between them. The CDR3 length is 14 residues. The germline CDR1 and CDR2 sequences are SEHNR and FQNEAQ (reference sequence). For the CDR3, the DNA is TGTGCCAGCAGTAGTAACGTCGTTGGAAACACCATATATTTT. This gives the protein CASSSNVVGNTIYF.

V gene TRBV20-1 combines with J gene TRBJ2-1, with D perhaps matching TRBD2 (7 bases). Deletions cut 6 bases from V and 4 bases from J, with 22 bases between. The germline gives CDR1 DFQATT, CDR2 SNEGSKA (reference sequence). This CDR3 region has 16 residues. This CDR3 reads CSARPGGGVGYNEQFF. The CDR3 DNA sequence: TGCAGTGCCCGCCCCGGAGGGGGGGTCGGTTACAATGAGCAGTTCTTC.

The CDR3 DNA reads as TGTGCCAGCAGCTCGGATAATTCCTACGAGCAGTACTTC. Protein product: CASSSDNSYEQYF. V and J are TRBV5-4 and TRBJ2-7; D not resolved. Between the trimmed V and J ends, which lost 3 bases and 1 base, there was a span of 8 bases. The CDR3 covers 13 residues. From germline, CDR1 is SGHNT and CDR2 YYREEE (reference sequence).

CDR3 in DNA: TGTGCCAGCAGCGTCGGACAGGCAACTAATGAAAAACTGTTTTTT. This sequence encodes CASSVGQATNEKLFF. The V call is TRBV3-1, the J call TRBJ1-4; TRBD1 matches at 7 bases. The CDR3 is 15 residues long. Germline lookup yields CDR1 LGHDT and CDR2 YNNKEL (reference sequence). V trimming: 5 bases; J trimming: 0 bases; junction bases outside the gene matches: 3.

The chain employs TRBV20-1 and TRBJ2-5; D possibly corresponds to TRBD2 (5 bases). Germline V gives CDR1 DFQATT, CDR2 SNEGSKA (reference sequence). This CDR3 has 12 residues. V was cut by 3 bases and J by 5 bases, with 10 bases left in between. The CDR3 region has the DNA TGCAGTGCTAGGGAATCGGGGGAGACCCAGTACTTC. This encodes CSARESGETQYF.

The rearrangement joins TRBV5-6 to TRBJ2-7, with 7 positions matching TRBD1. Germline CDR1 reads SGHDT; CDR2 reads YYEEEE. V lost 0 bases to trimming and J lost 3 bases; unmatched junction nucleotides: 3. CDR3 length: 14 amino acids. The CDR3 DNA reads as TGTGCCAGCAGCTTGGGGACAGGCCGCTACGAGCAGTACTTC. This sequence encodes CASSLGTGRYEQYF.

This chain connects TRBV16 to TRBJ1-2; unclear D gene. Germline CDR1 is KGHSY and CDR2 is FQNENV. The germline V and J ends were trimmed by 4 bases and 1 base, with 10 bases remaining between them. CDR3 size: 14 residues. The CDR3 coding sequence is TGTGCCAGCAGCCCAAGGGAGGATAACTATGGCTACACCTTC. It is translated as CASSPREDNYGYTF.

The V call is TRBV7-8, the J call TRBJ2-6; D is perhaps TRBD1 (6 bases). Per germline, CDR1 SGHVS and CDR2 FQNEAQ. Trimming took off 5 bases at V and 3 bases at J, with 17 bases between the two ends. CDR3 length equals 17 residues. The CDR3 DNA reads TGTGCCAGCAGCAGAAACAGGGTTCTGCATGGGGCCAACGTCCTGACTTTC. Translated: CASSRNRVLHGANVLTF. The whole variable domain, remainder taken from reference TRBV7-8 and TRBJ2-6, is GAGVSQSPRYKVAKRGQDVALRCDPISGHVSLFWYQQALGQGPEFLTYFQNEAQLDKSGLPSDRFFAERPEGSVSTLKIQRTQQEDSAVYLCASSRNRVLHGANVLTFGAGSRLTVL.

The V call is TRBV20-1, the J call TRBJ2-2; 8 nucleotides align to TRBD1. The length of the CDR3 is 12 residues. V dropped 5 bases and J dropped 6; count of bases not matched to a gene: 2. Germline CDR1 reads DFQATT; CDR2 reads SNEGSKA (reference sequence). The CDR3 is CSAPDRAGELFF. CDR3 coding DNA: TGCAGTGCTCCGGACAGGGCCGGGGAGCTGTTTTTT.

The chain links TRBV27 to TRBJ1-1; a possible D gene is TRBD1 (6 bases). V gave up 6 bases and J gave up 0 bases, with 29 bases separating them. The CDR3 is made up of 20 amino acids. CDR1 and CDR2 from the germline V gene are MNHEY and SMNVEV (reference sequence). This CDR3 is CASRPYLLQGYQTMNTEAFF. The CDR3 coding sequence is TGTGCCAGCAGACCATACCTACTCCAGGGGTATCAAACCATGAACACTGAAGCTTTCTTT.

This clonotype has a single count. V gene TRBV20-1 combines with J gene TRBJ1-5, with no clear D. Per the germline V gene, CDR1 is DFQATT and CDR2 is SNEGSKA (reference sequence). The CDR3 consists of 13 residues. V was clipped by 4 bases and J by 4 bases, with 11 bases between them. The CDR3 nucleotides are TGCAGTGCTATTGAACAAAGGAATCAGCCCCAGCATTTT. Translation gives CSAIEQRNQPQHF.

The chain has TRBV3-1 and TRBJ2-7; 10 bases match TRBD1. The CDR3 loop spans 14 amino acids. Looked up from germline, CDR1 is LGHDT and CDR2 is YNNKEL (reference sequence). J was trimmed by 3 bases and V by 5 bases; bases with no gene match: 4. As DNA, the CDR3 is TGTGCCAGCAGCGCCGGGACAGGGGACTACGAGCAGTACTTC. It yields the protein CASSAGTGDYEQYF.

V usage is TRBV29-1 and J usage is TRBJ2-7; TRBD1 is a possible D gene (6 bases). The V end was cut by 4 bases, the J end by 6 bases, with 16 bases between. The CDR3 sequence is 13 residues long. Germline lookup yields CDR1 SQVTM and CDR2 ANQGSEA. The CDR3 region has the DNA TGCAGCGTTGTAGGACAGTCTAACGGCGAGCAGTACTTC. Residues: CSVVGQSNGEQYF.

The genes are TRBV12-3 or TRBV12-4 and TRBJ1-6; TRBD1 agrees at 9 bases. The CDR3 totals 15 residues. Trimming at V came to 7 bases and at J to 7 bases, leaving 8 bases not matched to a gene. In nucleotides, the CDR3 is TGTGCCAGCACCCTGACAGGGGGGGCGAATTCACCCCTCCACTTT. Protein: CASTLTGGANSPLHF.

The DNA of the CDR3 is TGTGCCAGCAGGGTCGGGCGGGCTGTGAACACTGAAGCTTTCTTT. This translates into CASRVGRAVNTEAFF. The rearrangement uses TRBV21-1 and TRBJ1-1. TRBV21-1 is a pseudogene locus. The CDR3 has 15 residues.

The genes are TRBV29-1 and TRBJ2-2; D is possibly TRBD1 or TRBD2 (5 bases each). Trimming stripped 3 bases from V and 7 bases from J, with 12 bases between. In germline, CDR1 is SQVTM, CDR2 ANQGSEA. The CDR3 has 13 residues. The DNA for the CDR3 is TGCAGCGTTGAGTTGGGGACGGGCGGGGAGCTGTTTTTT. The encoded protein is CSVELGTGGELFF.

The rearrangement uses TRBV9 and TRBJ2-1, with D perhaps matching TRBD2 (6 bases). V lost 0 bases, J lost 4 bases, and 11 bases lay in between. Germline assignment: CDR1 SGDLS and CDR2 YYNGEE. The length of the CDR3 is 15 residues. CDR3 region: CASSVVPGGYNEQFF. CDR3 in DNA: TGTGCCAGCAGCGTAGTTCCCGGGGGTTACAATGAGCAGTTCTTC.

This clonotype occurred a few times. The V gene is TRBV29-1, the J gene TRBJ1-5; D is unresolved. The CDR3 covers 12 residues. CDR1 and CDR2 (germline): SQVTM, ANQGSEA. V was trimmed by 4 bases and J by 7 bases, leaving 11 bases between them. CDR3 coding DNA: TGCAGCGTTGGGCAGGAGGGACAGCCCCAGCATTTT. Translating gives CSVGQEGQPQHF.